This T cell receptor (beta chain) was identified in a study of blood T cell repertoires in COVID-19. Study context: Sources were T cells, B-cell-depleted T cells, or PBMCs; the material itself was cDNA or gDNA.

Assay used: immunoSEQ multiplex PCR; TCRdb lists only in-frame clones, some missing. Among roughly 60,000 clones listed, about 80% were seen once. The clonotype was recovered from a man in his fifties or sixties with COVID-19, enrolled during active disease. Source material: peripheral blood.

CDR3 sequence reads: CASSFNRGNEKLFF. CDR3 coding DNA: TGTGCCAGCAGCTTCAACAGGGGGAATGAAAAACTGTTTTTT. V usage is TRBV5-6 and J usage is TRBJ1-4; TRBD1 aligns across 8 bases. V shed 2 bases and J 5 bases; nucleotides not matched to a gene: 2. CDR1 is SGHDT and CDR2 is YYEEEE in the germline V gene. The CDR3 length is 14 residues.